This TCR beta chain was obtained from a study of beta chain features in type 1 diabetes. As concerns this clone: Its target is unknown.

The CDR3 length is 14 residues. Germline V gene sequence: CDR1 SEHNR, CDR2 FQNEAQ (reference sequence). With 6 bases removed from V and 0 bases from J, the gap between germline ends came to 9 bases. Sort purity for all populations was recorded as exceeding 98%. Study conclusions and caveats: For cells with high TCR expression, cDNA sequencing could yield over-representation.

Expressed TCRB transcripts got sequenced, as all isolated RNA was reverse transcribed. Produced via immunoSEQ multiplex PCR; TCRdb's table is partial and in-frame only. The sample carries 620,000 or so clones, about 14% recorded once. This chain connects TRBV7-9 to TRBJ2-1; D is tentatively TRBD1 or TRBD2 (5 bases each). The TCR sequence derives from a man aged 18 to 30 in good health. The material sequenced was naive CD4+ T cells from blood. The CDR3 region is CASRAGSSYNEQFF. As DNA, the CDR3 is TGTGCCAGCAGGGCAGGGAGCTCCTACAATGAGCAGTTCTTC. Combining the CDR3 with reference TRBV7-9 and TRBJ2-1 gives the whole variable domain DTGVSQNPRHKITKRGQNVTFRCDPISEHNRLYWYRQTLGQGPEFLTYFQNEAQLEKSRLLSDRFSAERPKGSFSTLEIQRTEQGDSAMYLCASRAGSSYNEQFFGPGTRLTVL.